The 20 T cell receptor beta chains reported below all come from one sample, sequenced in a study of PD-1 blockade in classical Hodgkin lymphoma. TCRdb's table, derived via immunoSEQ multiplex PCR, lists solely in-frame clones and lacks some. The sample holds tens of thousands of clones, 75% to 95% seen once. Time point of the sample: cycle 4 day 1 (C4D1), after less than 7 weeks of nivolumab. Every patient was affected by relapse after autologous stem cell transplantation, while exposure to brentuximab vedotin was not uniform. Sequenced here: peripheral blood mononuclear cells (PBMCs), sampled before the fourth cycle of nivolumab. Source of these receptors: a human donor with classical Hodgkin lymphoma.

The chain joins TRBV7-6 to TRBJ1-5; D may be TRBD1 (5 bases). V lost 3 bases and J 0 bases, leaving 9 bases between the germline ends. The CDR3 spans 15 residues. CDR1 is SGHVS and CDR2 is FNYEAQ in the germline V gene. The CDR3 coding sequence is TGTGCCAGCAGCTTGAACGGGGCTAGCAATCAGCCCCAGCATTTT. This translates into CASSLNGASNQPQHF. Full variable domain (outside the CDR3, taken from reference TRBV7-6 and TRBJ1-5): GAGVSQSPRYKVTKRGQDVALRCDPISGHVSLYWYRQALGQGPEFLTYFNYEAQQDKSGLPNDRFSAERPEGSISTLTIQRTEQRDSAMYRCASSLNGASNQPQHFGDGTRLSIL.

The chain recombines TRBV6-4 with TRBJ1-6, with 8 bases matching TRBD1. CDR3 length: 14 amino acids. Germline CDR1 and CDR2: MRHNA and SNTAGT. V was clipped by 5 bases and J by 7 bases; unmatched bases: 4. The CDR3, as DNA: TGTGCCAGCAGTCCGGGACAGGAAAATTCACCCCTCCACTTT. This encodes CASSPGQENSPLHF.

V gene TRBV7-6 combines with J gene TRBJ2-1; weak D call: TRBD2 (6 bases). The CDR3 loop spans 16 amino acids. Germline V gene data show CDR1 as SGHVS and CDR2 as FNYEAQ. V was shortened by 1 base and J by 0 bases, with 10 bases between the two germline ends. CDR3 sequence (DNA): TGTGCCAGCAGCTTAGACGTCGGGGGCTCCTACAATGAGCAGTTCTTC. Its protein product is CASSLDVGGSYNEQFF.

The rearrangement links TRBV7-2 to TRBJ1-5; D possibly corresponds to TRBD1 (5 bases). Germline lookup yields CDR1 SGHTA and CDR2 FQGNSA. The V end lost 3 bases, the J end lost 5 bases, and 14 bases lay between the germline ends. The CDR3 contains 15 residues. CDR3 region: CASSFGGRLDQPQHF. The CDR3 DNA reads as TGTGCCAGCAGCTTCGGGGGACGGCTCGATCAGCCCCAGCATTTT.

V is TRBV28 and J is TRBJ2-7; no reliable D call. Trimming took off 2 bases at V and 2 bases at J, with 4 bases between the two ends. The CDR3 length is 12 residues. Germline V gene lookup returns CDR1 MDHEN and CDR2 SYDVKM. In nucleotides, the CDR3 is TGTGCCAGCAGTTTAGCCCCCTACGAGCAGTACTTC. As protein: CASSLAPYEQYF.

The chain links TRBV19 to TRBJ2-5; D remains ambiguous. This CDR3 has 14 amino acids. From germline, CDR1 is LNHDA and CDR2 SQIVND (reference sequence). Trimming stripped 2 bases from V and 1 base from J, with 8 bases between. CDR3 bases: TGTGCCAGTAGTATATGGTCCGGCCAAGAGACCCAGTACTTC. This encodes CASSIWSGQETQYF.

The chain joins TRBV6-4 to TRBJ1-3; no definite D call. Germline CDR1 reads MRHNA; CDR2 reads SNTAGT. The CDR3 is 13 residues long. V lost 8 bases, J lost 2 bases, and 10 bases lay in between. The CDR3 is CASYPWAGNTIYF. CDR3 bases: TGTGCCAGCTACCCGTGGGCTGGAAACACCATATATTTT.

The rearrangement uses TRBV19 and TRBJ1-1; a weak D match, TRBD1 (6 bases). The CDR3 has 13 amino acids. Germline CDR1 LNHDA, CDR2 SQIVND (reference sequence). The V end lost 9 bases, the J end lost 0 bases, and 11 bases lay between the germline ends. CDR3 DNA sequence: TGTGCCAGCTGCCAGGGGATGAACACTGAAGCTTTCTTT. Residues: CASCQGMNTEAFF.

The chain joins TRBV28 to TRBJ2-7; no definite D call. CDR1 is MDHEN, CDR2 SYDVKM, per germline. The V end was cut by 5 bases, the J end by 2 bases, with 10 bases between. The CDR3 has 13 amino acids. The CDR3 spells CASSRVSPYEQYF. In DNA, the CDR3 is TGTGCCAGCAGTAGGGTCTCTCCCTACGAGCAGTACTTC. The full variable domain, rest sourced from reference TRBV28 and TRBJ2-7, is DVKVTQSSRYLVKRTGEKVFLECVQDMDHENMFWYRQDPGLGLRLIYFSYDVKMKEKGDIPEGYSVSREKKERFSLILESASTNQTSMYLCASSRVSPYEQYFGPGTRLTVT.

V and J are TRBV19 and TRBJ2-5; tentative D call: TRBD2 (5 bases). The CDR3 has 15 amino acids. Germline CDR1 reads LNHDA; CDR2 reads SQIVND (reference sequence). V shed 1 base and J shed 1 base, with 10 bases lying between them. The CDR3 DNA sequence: TGTGCCAGTAGTATAGCCGGGAAGGGCCAAGAGACCCAGTACTTC. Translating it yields CASSIAGKGQETQYF.

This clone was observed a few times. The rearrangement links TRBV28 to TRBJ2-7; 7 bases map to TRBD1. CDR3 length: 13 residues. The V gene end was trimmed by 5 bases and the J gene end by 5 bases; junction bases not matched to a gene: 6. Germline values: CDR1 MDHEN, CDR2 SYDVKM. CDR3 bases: TGTGCCAGCAGTACCACGGACAGGCACGAGCAGTACTTC. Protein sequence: CASSTTDRHEQYF.

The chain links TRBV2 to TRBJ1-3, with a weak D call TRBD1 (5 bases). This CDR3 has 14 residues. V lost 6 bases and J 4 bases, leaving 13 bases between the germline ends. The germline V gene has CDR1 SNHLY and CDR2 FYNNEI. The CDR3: CASSQTGGGNTIYF. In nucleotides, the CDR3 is TGTGCCAGCAGCCAAACAGGCGGGGGAAACACCATATATTTT.

As DNA, the CDR3 is TGCGCCAGCAGCCAACCCCTCCGGGGGCCAAAAGGCACCGGGGAGCTGTTTTTT. It specifies CASSQPLRGPKGTGELFF. This chain joins TRBV4-1 and TRBJ2-2; either TRBD1 or TRBD2 may supply D (6 bases each). The CDR3 contains 18 residues. Looked up from germline, CDR1 is MGHRA and CDR2 is YSYEKL. Trimming removed 2 bases at V and 4 bases at J, with 20 bases between.

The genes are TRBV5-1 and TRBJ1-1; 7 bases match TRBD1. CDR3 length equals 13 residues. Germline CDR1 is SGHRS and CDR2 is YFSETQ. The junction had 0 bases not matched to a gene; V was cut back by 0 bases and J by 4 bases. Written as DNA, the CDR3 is TGCGCCAGCAGCTTGGACAGGGGCACTGAAGCTTTCTTT. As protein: CASSLDRGTEAFF.

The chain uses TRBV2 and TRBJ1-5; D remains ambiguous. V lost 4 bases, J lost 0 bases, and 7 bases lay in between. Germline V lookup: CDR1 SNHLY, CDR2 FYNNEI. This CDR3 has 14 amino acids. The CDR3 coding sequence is TGTGCCAGCAGTGCGATTGATAGCAATCAGCCCCAGCATTTT. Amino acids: CASSAIDSNQPQHF.

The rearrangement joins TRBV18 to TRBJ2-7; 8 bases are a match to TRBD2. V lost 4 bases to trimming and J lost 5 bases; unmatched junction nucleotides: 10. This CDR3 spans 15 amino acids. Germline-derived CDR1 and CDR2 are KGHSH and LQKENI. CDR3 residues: CASSLGGGSSDEQYF. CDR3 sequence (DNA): TGTGCCAGCTCACTCGGGGGGGGGTCAAGCGACGAGCAGTACTTC. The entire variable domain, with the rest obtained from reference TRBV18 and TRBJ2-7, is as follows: NAGVMQNPRHLVRRRGQEARLRCSPMKGHSHVYWYRQLPEEGLKFMVYLQKENIIDESGMPKERFSAEFPKEGPSILRIQQVVRGDSAAYFCASSLGGGSSDEQYFGPGTRLTVT.

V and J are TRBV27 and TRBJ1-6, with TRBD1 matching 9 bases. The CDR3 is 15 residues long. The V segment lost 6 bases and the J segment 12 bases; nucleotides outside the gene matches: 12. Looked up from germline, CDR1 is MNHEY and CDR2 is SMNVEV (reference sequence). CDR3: CASSLTGTGRLPLHF. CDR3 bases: TGTGCCAGCAGCTTGACCGGGACAGGGCGGTTACCCCTCCACTTT.

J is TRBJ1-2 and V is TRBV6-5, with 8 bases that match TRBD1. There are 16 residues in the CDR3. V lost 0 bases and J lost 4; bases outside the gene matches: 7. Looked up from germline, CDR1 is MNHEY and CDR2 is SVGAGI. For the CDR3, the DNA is TGTGCCAGCAGTTACTCTCCTCGGACAGGGCTCTATGGCTACACCTTC. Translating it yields CASSYSPRTGLYGYTF.

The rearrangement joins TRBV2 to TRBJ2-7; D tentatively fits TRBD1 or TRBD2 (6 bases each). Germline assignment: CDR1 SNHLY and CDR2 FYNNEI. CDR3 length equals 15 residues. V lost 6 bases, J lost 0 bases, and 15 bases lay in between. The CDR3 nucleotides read TGTGCCAGCAGGGGTAGTGGGGGGCACTCCTACGAGCAGTACTTC. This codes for CASRGSGGHSYEQYF.

The CDR3 nucleotides are TGCGCCAGCAGCCTTATAATCCGGACTAGCGTTCTAGATACGCAGTATTTT. Amino acids: CASSLIIRTSVLDTQYF. This sequence joins TRBV4-3 and TRBJ2-3, with 9 bases aligning to TRBD2. Germline trimming cut 4 bases from V and 5 bases from J; bases unmatched to any gene: 13. From germline, CDR1 is LGHNA and CDR2 YSLEER. The CDR3 covers 17 residues.